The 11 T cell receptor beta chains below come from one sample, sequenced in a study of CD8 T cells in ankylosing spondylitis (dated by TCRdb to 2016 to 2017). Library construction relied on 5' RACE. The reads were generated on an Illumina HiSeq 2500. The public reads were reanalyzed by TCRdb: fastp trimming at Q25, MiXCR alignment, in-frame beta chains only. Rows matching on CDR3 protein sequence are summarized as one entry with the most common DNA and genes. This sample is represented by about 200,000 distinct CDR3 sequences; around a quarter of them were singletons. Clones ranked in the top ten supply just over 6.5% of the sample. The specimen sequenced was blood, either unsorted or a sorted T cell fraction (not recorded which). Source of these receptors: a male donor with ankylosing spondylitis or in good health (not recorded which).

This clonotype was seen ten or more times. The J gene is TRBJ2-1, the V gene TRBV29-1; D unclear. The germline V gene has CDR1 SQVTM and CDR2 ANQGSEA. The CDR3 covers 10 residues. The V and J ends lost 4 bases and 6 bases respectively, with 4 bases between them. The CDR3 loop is CSVGGNEQFF. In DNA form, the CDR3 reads TGCAGCGTTGGGGGCAATGAGCAGTTCTTC.

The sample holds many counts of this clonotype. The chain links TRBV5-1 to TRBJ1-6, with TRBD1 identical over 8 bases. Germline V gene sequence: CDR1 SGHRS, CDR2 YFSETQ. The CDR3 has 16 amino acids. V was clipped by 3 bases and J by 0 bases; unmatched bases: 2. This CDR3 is CASSWTGSSYNSPLHF. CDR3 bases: TGCGCCAGCAGCTGGACAGGGAGCTCCTATAATTCACCCCTCCACTTT.

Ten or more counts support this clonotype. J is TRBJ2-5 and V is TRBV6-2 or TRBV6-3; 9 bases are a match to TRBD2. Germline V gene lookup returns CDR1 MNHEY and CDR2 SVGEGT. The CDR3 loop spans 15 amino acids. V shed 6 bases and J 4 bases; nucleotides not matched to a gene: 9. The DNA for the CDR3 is TGTGCCAGCAGCTCGCCAGCGGGAGGAGCAGAGACCCAGTACTTC. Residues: CASSSPAGGAETQYF.

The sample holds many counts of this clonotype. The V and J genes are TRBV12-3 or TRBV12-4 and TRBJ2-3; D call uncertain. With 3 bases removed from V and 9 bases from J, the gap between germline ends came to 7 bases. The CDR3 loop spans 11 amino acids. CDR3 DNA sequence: TGTGCCAGCAGTTTGTCCCGGACGCAGTATTTT. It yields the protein CASSLSRTQYF.

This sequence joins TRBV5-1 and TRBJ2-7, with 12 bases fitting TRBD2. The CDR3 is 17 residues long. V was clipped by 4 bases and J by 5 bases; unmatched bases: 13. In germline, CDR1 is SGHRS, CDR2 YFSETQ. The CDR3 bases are TGCGCCAGCAGCCTCGCCCCGAGACTAGCGGGAGAGAACGAGCAGTACTTC. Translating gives CASSLAPRLAGENEQYF.

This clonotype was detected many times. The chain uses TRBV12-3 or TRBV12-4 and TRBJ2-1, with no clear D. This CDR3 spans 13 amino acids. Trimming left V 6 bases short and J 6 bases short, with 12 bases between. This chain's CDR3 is CASRLGSPNEQFF. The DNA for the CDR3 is TGTGCCAGCAGGTTGGGCAGCCCCAATGAGCAGTTCTTC.

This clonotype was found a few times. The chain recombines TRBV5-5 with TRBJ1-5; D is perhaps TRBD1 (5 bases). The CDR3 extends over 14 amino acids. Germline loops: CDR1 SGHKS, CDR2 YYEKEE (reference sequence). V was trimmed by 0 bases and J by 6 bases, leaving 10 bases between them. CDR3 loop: CASSLVGDGQPQHF. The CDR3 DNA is TGTGCCAGCAGCTTGGTGGGGGATGGTCAGCCCCAGCATTTT.

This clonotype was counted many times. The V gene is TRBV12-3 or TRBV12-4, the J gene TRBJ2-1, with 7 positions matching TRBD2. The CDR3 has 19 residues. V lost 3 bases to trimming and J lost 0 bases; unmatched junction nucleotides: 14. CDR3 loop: CASSFMTLGGRYSYNEQFF. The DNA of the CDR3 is TGTGCCAGCAGTTTTATGACCTTGGGCGGGAGATACTCCTACAATGAGCAGTTCTTC.

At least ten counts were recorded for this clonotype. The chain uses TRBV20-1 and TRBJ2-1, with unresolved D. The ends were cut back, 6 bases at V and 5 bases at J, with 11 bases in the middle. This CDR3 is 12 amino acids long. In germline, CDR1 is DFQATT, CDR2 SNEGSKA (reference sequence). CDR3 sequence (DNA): TGCAGTGCCCCGGACGGAAACAATGAGCAGTTCTTC. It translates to CSAPDGNNEQFF.

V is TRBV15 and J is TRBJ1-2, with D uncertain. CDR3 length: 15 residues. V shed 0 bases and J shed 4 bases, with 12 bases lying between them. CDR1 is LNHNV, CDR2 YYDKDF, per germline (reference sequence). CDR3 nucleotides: TGTGCCACCAGCAGAGATCCCGGGCCAGGCTATGGCTACACCTTC. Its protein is CATSRDPGPGYGYTF.

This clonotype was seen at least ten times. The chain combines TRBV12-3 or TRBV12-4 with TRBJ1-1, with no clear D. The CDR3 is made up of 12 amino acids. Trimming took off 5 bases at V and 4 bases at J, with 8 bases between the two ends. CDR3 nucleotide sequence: TGTGCCAGCAGTAAAGAGGCCACTGAAGCTTTCTTT. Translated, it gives CASSKEATEAFF.